Here is one T cell receptor beta chain with its context. Its recognized antigen is unknown. No much larger clone is present one base from it, and per-base qualities are unavailable. The sample comes from a study of vaccination effects on CD4 cells after COVID-19 (dated by TCRdb to 2021 to 2024). Turning to the overall study: Participants received two doses of either the BNT162b2 or the mRNA-1273 mRNA SARS-CoV-2 vaccine. Pre-vaccine samples were drawn from a couple of convalescent patients 16 days and one week before the first dose, at 142 and 148 days after COVID-19 diagnosis. In both COVID-19 convalescent patients and infection-naive vaccine recipients, the study compared SARS-CoV-2 spike-specific CD4+ TCR repertoires from before mRNA vaccination with those from after it. Altogether, roughly 10 COVID-19 convalescent patients and several SARS-CoV-2-naive healthy vaccine recipients made up the full study. The Oncomine TCR Beta short-read assay on an Illumina iSeq 100 was used to sequence cultures from other donors in the study. Points the paper makes about the study in general: Clones induced by infection and clones induced by vaccination both contracted markedly at late timepoints after vaccination, which fits with T cell responses waning over time. The study was limited by a small number of convalescent patients, and early post-infection timepoints were lacking. In convalescent patients, the post-vaccine spike-reactive repertoire was composed mainly of new vaccine-induced clones that were largely distinct from infection-induced clones.

The germline V gene yields MNHEY for CDR1 and SVGAGI for CDR2. V and J lose 5 bases and 2 bases, and a span of 13 bases separates them. CDR3 length: 14 amino acids, cysteine to phenylalanine. Kept here is only the CDR3 DNA, which spans 42 bases and is read in frame from base 1. The library relied on the immunoSEQ multiplex PCR assay. TCR beta CDR3 sequencing was performed on DNA from the cultured, isolated CD4+ T cells. Turning to the authors' computational methods: Non-productive TCR sequences were removed, reads were trimmed to the CDR3 region, and CDR3s of at least 7 amino acids were retained. Antigen-specific clonotypes were identified using the MANAFEST web app by comparison of expansion in peptide wells against reference cultures. For clones to be considered positive, expansion at FDR<0.05 versus reference and all other wells, an odds ratio above 5, and a frequency above 0.1% in two replicate wells were required. A clonotype was called cross-reactive if it was significantly expanded both in SARS-CoV-2 spike wells and in at least one common cold coronavirus spike condition. CDR3 similarity was assessed by Levenshtein distance with the stringdist R package, and unrooted trees were built with ape in R 3.6.1. As stored in TCRdb, this immuneACCESS dataset retains in-frame rearrangements with V and J assigned. A fraction of the clones does not appear; measured against another copy, unresolved V genes explain less than half of the discrepancy, and the remainder lacks a known reason. That table is the source of V, J and clone size, and D and trimming were worked out from the DNA. The sample table contains about 70,000 clones; only one count was recorded for around 72% of them. The ten largest clones capture over 4.5% of the sample.

In the ViraFEST assay, PBMC were stimulated with viral peptide pools, and TCR sequencing was then used to find antigen-specific CD4+ T cell clonotypes based on their expansion. After around 10 days of culture, CD4+ T cells were isolated with the EasySep CD4+ T cell isolation kit. PCR-confirmed SARS-CoV-2 infection had occurred in convalescent patients between March and December 2020, before the Alpha, Beta and Delta variants emerged in the United States. Approximately 2 million PBMC per well were cultured in IMDM with 5% human AB serum, 10 IU/ml IL-2 and gentamicin, plus 10 ug/ml peptides. An HIV-1 Nef peptide pool was used as the negative control culture condition. Half of the culture medium was replaced with fresh IL-2-containing medium on days 3 and 7. Unless otherwise noted, each peptide stimulation condition was cultured in triplicate wells. Using Ficoll-Paque Plus gradient centrifugation, PBMC were separated from whole blood and then either used fresh or cryopreserved at -140C. The QIAamp micro DNA kit was used to extract genomic DNA from the cultured CD4+ T cells.

Rearrangement joined TRBV6-5 to TRBJ2-7; TRBD1 is perhaps the D gene, given 5 matching bases. The clonotype was recovered from a human donor who had a prior SARS-CoV-2 infection. Source: CD4+ T cells from PBMCs cultured with HIV peptides, taken before COVID-19 vaccination. The cell subset or site label, read with the paper, signifies: HIV-1 Nef peptide pool negative control/reference culture. The CDR3 region has the sequence CASSRRQTAYEQYF. At the DNA level, the sequence is TGTGCCAGCAGTAGGCGACAGACAGCCTACGAGCAGTACTTC.